This is a list of T cell receptor beta chains from one sample in a study of glioma-infiltrating T cells. TCRdb redid the calling of the multiplex PCR reads with MiXCR, one entry per CDR3 protein. The sample has 160,000 or so distinct CDR3 sequences, around 45% seen once. Sequenced: glioma tissue, nonneoplastic brain tissue, or PBMCs (not recorded which). Receptors originate from a human donor with low-grade glioma or glioblastoma, undergoing nonglioma brain surgery, or in good health (not recorded which). Both conserved end residues are part of each CDR3. The D gene is left open where the match is weak. Only some rows state a clone size, as once, few, many or a class for expanded clones.

>TRBJ2-3|-|TRBV5-1|-
TGCGCCAGCAGCCTCCAGTCACCTCACACAGATACGCAGTATTTT
CASSLQSPHTDTQYF
>TRBJ2-1|-|TRBV6-1|-
TGTGCCAGCAGACCCGACAGGCCCTCCTACAATGAGCAATTCTTC
CASRPDRPSYNEQFF
>TRBJ2-3|-|TRBV20-1|many
TGCAGTGCTAGACAGATGGGACTTCGGGCAGATACGCAGTATTTT
CSARQMGLRADTQYF
>TRBJ2-1|TRBD2|TRBV7-8|-
TGTGCCAGCAGCTTACTAGCGGGAGCGCCGGATGAGCAGTTCTTC
CASSLLAGAPDEQFF
>TRBJ1-5|-|TRBV30|-
TGTGCCAGCCAGACGGGCAATCAGCCCCAGCATTTT
CASQTGNQPQHF
>TRBJ1-6|-|TRBV6-6|many
TGTGCCAGCAGTTACTCGATTCTGGGGAATTCACCCCTCCACTTT
CASSYSILGNSPLHF
>TRBJ1-1|TRBD1|TRBV4-1|few
TGCGCCAGCAGCCAAGATTGGCCCCCGGGACAGGGGTTAACTGAAGCTTTCTTT
CASSQDWPPGQGLTEAFF
>TRBJ2-2|TRBD1|TRBV19|-
TGTGCCAGTAGGGTGACAGGGGGCGACGACACCGGGGAGCTGTTTTTT
CASRVTGGDDTGELFF
>TRBJ2-1|TRBD2|TRBV2|-
TGTGCCAGCAGTCCCCTAGCGGTCTACAATGAGCAGTTATTC
CASSPLAVYNEQLF
>TRBJ2-5|TRBD1|TRBV3-1|few
TGTGCCAGCAGCCAACTGCTGAGGGGGCACATTCAGACCCAGTACTTC
CASSQLLRGHIQTQYF
>TRBJ2-3|TRBD2|TRBV11-2|-
TGTGCCAGCAGCTTAGCACTAGCGGGAGATTGGTCAGATACGCAGTATTTT
CASSLALAGDWSDTQYF
>TRBJ2-1|-|TRBV28|many
TGTGCCAGCAGTTCCCCTACAGGGACCCGCCATGAGCAGTTCTTC
CASSSPTGTRHEQFF
>TRBJ2-3|TRBD2|TRBV20-1|-
TGCAGTGCTGACACCGGGACTAGCGGGATTTATTCGGGGCCCGGAGATACGCAGTATTTT
CSADTGTSGIYSGPGDTQYF